Listed below are T cell receptor beta chains from one sample, sequenced in a study of shared clonotypes between healthy human individuals. Generated by immunoSEQ multiplex PCR, the TCRdb table keeps only in-frame clones and is missing some. The profile shows about 600,000 clones, 98% of them singletons. The sequenced sample was naive CD8+ T cells sorted from blood. Receptor source: a man aged 25-40 years in good health. Each CDR3 is given with its conserved first and last residue. A D gene is named only where the DNA matches it firmly. Rows may omit the clone size; those that give it use once, few, many or a size class.

clone_size j_call v_call d_call cdr3_nt cdr3_aa
- TRBJ2-5 TRBV7-9 - TGTGCCAGCACCTACCCCAGTGAGACCCAGTACTTC CASTYPSETQYF
few TRBJ1-1 TRBV6-6 - TGTGCCAGCAGTTACGGGGCTGGGAACACTGAAGCTTTCTTT CASSYGAGNTEAFF
- TRBJ1-1 TRBV19 - TGTGCCAGTAGTATTCTCCACGGGGAGTTGTCCACTGAAGCTTTCTTT CASSILHGELSTEAFF
- TRBJ2-7 TRBV4-3 TRBD2 TGCGCCAGCAGCCAAGATCGCCTAGCGGGAGGAGCCGCGGGTGAGCAGTACTTC CASSQDRLAGGAAGEQYF
- TRBJ1-1 TRBV5-4 - TGTGCCAGCAGCTTGTCAGGCGGGTTCGTGAACACTGAAGCTTTCTTT CASSLSGGFVNTEAFF
- TRBJ2-1 TRBV27 TRBD2 TGTGCCAGCAGTTCAACTCCTAGCGGTGCCTACAATGAGCAGTTCTTC CASSSTPSGAYNEQFF
- TRBJ2-3 TRBV6-5 - TGTGCCAGCAGCCCCATCCAGGCAGATACGCAGTATTTT CASSPIQADTQYF
once TRBJ2-7 TRBV9 TRBD1 TGTGCCAGCAGCCTATGGGACTCTACAGGGGGCTTGTACTTC CASSLWDSTGGLYF
- TRBJ1-5 TRBV7-2 - TGTGCCAGCAGCTTAGCGGGGGATAGCAATCAGCCCCAGCATTTT CASSLAGDSNQPQHF
- TRBJ2-1 TRBV6-6 - TGTGCCAGCAGTACCCTCGGACCCAATGAGCAGTTCTTC CASSTLGPNEQFF
- TRBJ2-5 TRBV27 - TGTGCCAGCAGCCCACAGGGGGAGGGTGAGACCCAGTACTTC CASSPQGEGETQYF
- TRBJ2-7 TRBV5-5 - TGTGCCAGCAGCTTGGGTTTCCGTTCCTACGAGCAGTACTTC CASSLGFRSYEQYF
- TRBJ2-7 TRBV7-9 TRBD1 TGTGCCAGCAGCTCGCGGCAGGGGGCCCCCTACGAGCAGTACTTC CASSSRQGAPYEQYF
- TRBJ2-4 TRBV29-1 TRBD2 TGCAGCGTTGAAGATCAGACGGGAGGTCGGTACATTCAGTACTTC CSVEDQTGGRYIQYF
- TRBJ1-2 TRBV10-3 TRBD1 TGTGCCATCAGTGGGGTAACCGGGACAGGGGATGGCTACACCTTC CAISGVTGTGDGYTF
once TRBJ2-7 TRBV5-4 - TGTGCCAGCAGCGCCCGGGACGGAACCTACGAGCAGTACTTC CASSARDGTYEQYF
- TRBJ2-3 TRBV28 TRBD2 TGTGCCAGCAGTTTCGGGACTCCCGGGAGGGAGGTGGGCACAGATACGCAGTATTTT CASSFGTPGREVGTDTQYF
- TRBJ1-2 TRBV6-5 TRBD1 TGTGCCAGCAGTCAGGCGGGGGACAGCCCCTATGGCTACACCTTC CASSQAGDSPYGYTF
- TRBJ2-2 TRBV6-1 TRBD1 TGTGCCAGCAGTGTGGTTAGGGACAGGCCATACACCGGGGAGCTGTTTTTT CASSVVRDRPYTGELFF
- TRBJ2-5 TRBV11-2 - TGTGCCAGCAGTTCTAACCCTCGGGCAGAAGAGACCCAGTACTTC CASSSNPRAEETQYF
- TRBJ2-1 TRBV5-8 - TGTGCCAGCAGCTTGCTTCCCCGAAATGAGCAGTTCTTC CASSLLPRNEQFF
- TRBJ2-7 TRBV7-6 - TGTGCCAGCAGCTTGACAGAGTCCTACGAGCAGTACTTC CASSLTESYEQYF
- TRBJ2-3 TRBV11-1 TRBD1 TGTGCCAGCAGCTTAGAGATGGGACAGTTGCAGTATTTT CASSLEMGQLQYF
once TRBJ2-7 TRBV29-1 - TGCAGCGTTGCTCCCGATCCTCTTGGCCACGAGCAGTACTTC CSVAPDPLGHEQYF
once TRBJ2-2 TRBV27 - TGTGCCAGCAGTTTAAGCAACACCGGGGAGCTGTTTTTT CASSLSNTGELFF
- TRBJ2-1 TRBV14 TRBD2 TGTGCCAGCAGCCAAGATCTCCGAGCGGGAGCGGGTGAGCAGTTCTTC CASSQDLRAGAGEQFF
- TRBJ2-1 TRBV10-2 TRBD2 TGCGCCAGCAGCCCGGGACTACTTAATGAGCAGTTCTTC CASSPGLLNEQFF
- TRBJ2-7 TRBV28 TRBD2 TGTGCCAGCAGCTTAAGCGGGAACCCTTTCGAGCAGTACTTC CASSLSGNPFEQYF
- TRBJ2-7 TRBV7-3 - TGTGCCAGCAGCCCTGACAGTTCCTACGAGCAGTACTTC CASSPDSSYEQYF
- TRBJ2-7 TRBV27 - TGTGCCAGCAGCCGCGGGACTCTGTCCTACGAGCAGTACTTC CASSRGTLSYEQYF
- TRBJ1-5 TRBV6-1 - TGTGCCAGCGGGACGGAACTAAACCCCCAGCATTTT CASGTELNPQHF
- TRBJ2-7 TRBV4-1 TRBD2 TGCGCCAGCAGCCAAGAAAGTTTCATGACTAGCGGGAGATACGAGCAGTACTTC CASSQESFMTSGRYEQYF
once TRBJ2-1 TRBV5-1 TRBD1 TGCGCCAGCAGCCCAGGGGGCGTTGAGCAGTTCTTC CASSPGGVEQFF
- TRBJ2-1 TRBV27 TRBD1 TGTGCCAGCAGAGCGACAGGGCCGGCCGGGAATGAGCAGTTCTTC CASRATGPAGNEQFF
- TRBJ2-7 TRBV7-2 - TGTGCCAGCAGTAATACGGGAAGAGAGACCTACGAGCAGTACTTC CASSNTGRETYEQYF
- TRBJ2-3 TRBV27 - TGTGCCAGCAGTTTAAGGACTTTGGATACGCAGTATTTT CASSLRTLDTQYF
once TRBJ2-2 TRBV29-1 TRBD2 TGCAGCGTTAAAACTAGCGGGATTTGGGAGGAGCTGTTTTTT CSVKTSGIWEELFF
- TRBJ2-2 TRBV7-9 - TGTGCCAGCAGCCCCAGTGAGGGGCCGAACACCGGGGAGCTGTTTTTT CASSPSEGPNTGELFF
- TRBJ2-7 TRBV25-1 - TGTGCCAGCAGTGATATCTTAGGAGGCGAGCAGTACTTC CASSDILGGEQYF
- TRBJ1-5 TRBV7-9 - TGTGCCAGCAGCTTAGCGCTAGGAGATCAGCCCCAGCATTTT CASSLALGDQPQHF
- TRBJ2-3 TRBV27 - TGTGCCAGCAGTTTAAATAGGAAGGATACGCAGTATTTT CASSLNRKDTQYF
- TRBJ2-7 TRBV10-1 - TGCGCCAGCAGTCCGGGACCATCCTACGAGCAGTACTTC CASSPGPSYEQYF
- TRBJ2-5 TRBV21-1 - TGTGCCAGCAGCCCCCTAGCGGGTGAGACCCAGTACTTC CASSPLAGETQYF
- TRBJ2-7 TRBV5-4 TRBD2 TGTGCCAGCAGCCCTACTAGCGGGAGGGCCTACGAGCAGTACTTC CASSPTSGRAYEQYF
- TRBJ2-7 TRBV11-2 - TGTGCCAGCAGCTTAGAAACCATCGTCGAGCAGTACTTC CASSLETIVEQYF
once TRBJ2-7 TRBV5-5 - TGTGCCAGCAGCTTGGTCGGGAGTAAACACGAGCAGTACTTC CASSLVGSKHEQYF
- TRBJ1-2 TRBV25-1 - TGTGCCAGCAGTTTAGCCAGTAACTATGGCTACACCTTC CASSLASNYGYTF
- TRBJ1-4 TRBV28 - TGTGCCAGCAGTTTTTCGATCGGAGGCAGTAATGAAAAACTGTTTTTT CASSFSIGGSNEKLFF
- TRBJ2-3 TRBV12-5 - TGTGCTAGTGGTTTGTCCCGCAAACTAGTCGGGGCGGACACAGATACGCAGTATTTT CASGLSRKLVGADTDTQYF
once TRBJ2-1 TRBV19 - TGTGCCAGTAGTCAGGTATACAATGAGCAGTTCTTC CASSQVYNEQFF
- TRBJ2-1 TRBV7-9 TRBD2 TGTGCCAGCAGCTTAGACTTTTTTAGCGGGAGGTCTTATGAGCAGTTCTTC CASSLDFFSGRSYEQFF
- TRBJ2-2 TRBV29-1 - TGCAGCGTTGTGGTTCCGAACACCGGGGAGCTGTTTTTT CSVVVPNTGELFF
- TRBJ2-7 TRBV5-5 - TGTGCCAGCAGGGTTCTCGAGGGGATCTCCTACGAGCAGTACTTC CASRVLEGISYEQYF
- TRBJ2-1 TRBV9 TRBD2 TGTGCCAGCAGCGTAGGCGGGAGCCTCCACAATGAGCAGTTCTTC CASSVGGSLHNEQFF